The clone carrying this TCR beta chain was observed at least ten times. These data are taken from a study of T cells in Graves' hyperthyroidism and ophthalmopathy. The investigators amplified TCR beta CDR3 regions from RNA transcripts. Carried out on the TCR CDR3, a first-round RT-PCR used the HTBI primer set. TCRdb re-analysed the multiplex PCR reads in MiXCR, keeping a single row per CDR3 protein. The table records fewer than 900,000 distinct CDR3 sequences, roughly 17% of them present only once. Sequencing input: blood. The source is a man aged 18 to 29 with Graves' hyperthyroidism.

Here the CDR3 DNA reads TGTGCCAGCTCTGATAGGGGAAACTACGAGCAGTACTTC. This gives the protein CASSDRGNYEQYF. The chain recombines TRBV12-3 or TRBV12-4 with TRBJ2-7, with TRBD1 as a possible D gene (5 bases). This CDR3 has 13 residues. V shed 8 bases and J shed 3 bases, with 14 bases lying between them.